A single sample is the source of the 21 T cell receptor beta chains below, sequenced in a study of cytomegalovirus exposure and HLA in healthy donors. A multiplex PCR was run with 60 Vbeta primers and 13 Jbeta primers. Clones were sequenced by immunoSEQ multiplex PCR, and TCRdb holds only the in-frame ones, with some missing. This sample has fewer than 60,000 clones; approximately 75% occur once, and the top ten carry more than 3%. The source material was PBMCs. The source of these receptors is a woman between 35 and 50 years old in good health and CMV-seropositive.

This clone was found once. This chain connects TRBV18 to TRBJ2-1; D possibly corresponds to TRBD2 (5 bases). CDR3 length: 12 residues. CDR1 is KGHSH and CDR2 is LQKENI in the germline V gene. Trimming took 6 bases from V and 10 from J, leaving 13 bases between them. The CDR3 region is CASSITTGEQFF. DNA of the CDR3: TGTGCCAGCTCCATCACGACGGGGGAGCAGTTCTTC.

The V gene is TRBV11-3, the J gene TRBJ2-3; D is undetermined. The CDR3 has 14 amino acids. Trimming shortened V by 0 bases and J by 2 bases, and 6 bases separated the two germline ends. Germline CDR1 is SGHNT and CDR2 is YENEEA. CDR3 in amino acids: CASSLDQNTDTQYF. Written as DNA, the CDR3 is TGTGCCAGCAGCTTAGATCAGAACACAGATACGCAGTATTTT.

The genes are TRBV9 and TRBJ2-3; 9 bases map to TRBD2. The CDR3 sequence is 15 residues long. J gave up 2 bases and V 4 bases, and 5 bases lay outside the gene matches. Germline loops: CDR1 SGDLS, CDR2 YYNGEE. CDR3 in amino acids: CASSLRLADTDTQYF. The CDR3 nucleotides are TGTGCCAGCAGCTTGAGACTAGCGGACACAGATACGCAGTATTTT.

The gene calls are TRBV27 and TRBJ2-1, with D possibly being TRBD1 (5 bases). The V end was cut by 4 bases, the J end by 5 bases, with 9 bases between. CDR1 and CDR2 (germline): MNHEY, SMNVEV (reference sequence). The CDR3 totals 13 residues. CDR3 sequence reads: CASSWQGHNEQFF. The CDR3 DNA reads TGTGCCAGCAGTTGGCAGGGCCACAATGAGCAGTTCTTC.

V and J are TRBV23-1 and TRBJ2-7; 7 bases line up with TRBD2. TRBV23-1 counts as an open reading frame of uncertain function. This CDR3 contains 12 residues. Trimming at V came to 4 bases and at J to 6 bases, leaving 3 bases not matched to a gene. This chain's CDR3 is CASSREGCEQYF. CDR3 DNA: TGCGCCAGCAGTCGGGAGGGGTGCGAGCAGTACTTC.

The rearrangement uses TRBV6-1 and TRBJ2-7, with TRBD1 matching 9 bases. In germline, CDR1 is MNHNS, CDR2 SASEGT. The CDR3 is 15 residues long. With V trimmed by 5 bases and J by 3 bases, 8 bases remained unmatched. The CDR3, as DNA: TGTGCCAGCAGTCTCAGGGACAGGGCCATCTACGAGCAGTACTTC. The encoded protein is CASSLRDRAIYEQYF.

The rearrangement joins TRBV2 to TRBJ1-4; 10 bases fit TRBD1. This CDR3 contains 15 residues. The germline V gene encodes CDR1 SNHLY and CDR2 FYNNEI. V gave up 6 bases and J gave up 7 bases; unmatched junction bases: 8. The CDR3 loop reads CASSSGQGNREKLFF. CDR3 bases: TGTGCCAGCAGCTCGGGACAGGGGAATCGTGAAAAACTGTTTTTT. Using reference TRBV2 and TRBJ1-4 for the parts outside the CDR3, the full variable domain is EPEVTQTPSHQVTQMGQEVILRCVPISNHLYFYWYRQILGQKVEFLVSFYNNEISEKSEIFDDQFSVERPDGSNFTLKIRSTKLEDSAMYFCASSSGQGNREKLFFGSGTQLSVL.

This clone was counted between two and nine times. This rearrangement joins TRBV15 to TRBJ2-3, with D unclear. The CDR3 extends over 12 amino acids. Trimming removed 4 bases at V and 4 bases at J, with 6 bases between. The germline V gene has CDR1 LNHNV and CDR2 YYDKDF (reference sequence). The CDR3 sequence is CATSTGPDTQYF. The CDR3 region has the DNA TGTGCCACCAGCACAGGTCCAGATACGCAGTATTTT.

The V gene is TRBV6-5, the J gene TRBJ2-2; D is possibly TRBD2 (6 bases). With 5 bases removed from V and 5 bases from J, the gap between germline ends came to 15 bases. The CDR3 runs to 15 residues. Germline values: CDR1 MNHEY, CDR2 SVGAGI. The CDR3 nucleotides read TGTGCCAGCAGTCCCCCGGCGGGGCAGACCGGGGAGCTGTTTTTT. This gives the protein CASSPPAGQTGELFF.

This chain joins TRBV5-4 and TRBJ2-2; D unresolved. The CDR3 is 14 residues long. CDR1 is SGHNT, CDR2 YYREEE, per germline (reference sequence). Between the trimmed V and J ends, which lost 0 bases and 8 bases, there was a span of 11 bases. CDR3 sequence (DNA): TGTGCCAGCAGCTTGGGACATAGTAATGGGGAGCTGTTTTTT. Translating gives CASSLGHSNGELFF. Variable domain in full (rest from reference TRBV5-4 and TRBJ2-2): ETGVTQSPTHLIKTRGQQVTLRCSSQSGHNTVSWYQQALGQGPQFIFQYYREEENGRGNFPPRFSGLQFPNYSSELNVNALELDDSALYLCASSLGHSNGELFFGEGSRLTVL.

This clone was recorded a few times. The rearrangement links TRBV19 to TRBJ2-3, with D possibly matching TRBD1 (6 bases). Germline loops: CDR1 LNHDA, CDR2 SQIVND (reference sequence). The germline V and J ends were trimmed by 11 bases and 4 bases, with 19 bases remaining between them. The CDR3 loop spans 14 amino acids. The CDR3 here is CAAGAGRGADTQYF. CDR3 DNA: TGTGCCGCAGGGGCGGGCAGGGGAGCAGATACGCAGTATTTT.

This chain joins TRBV13 and TRBJ2-3; 10 bases agree with TRBD2. The CDR3 length is 17 residues. Germline loops: CDR1 PRHDT, CDR2 FYEKMQ (reference sequence). The V gene end was trimmed by 5 bases and the J gene end by 1 base; junction bases not matched to a gene: 9. CDR3 sequence reads: CASSALLAGDGTDTQYF. CDR3 nucleotide sequence: TGTGCCAGCAGCGCCCTGCTAGCGGGGGATGGCACAGATACGCAGTATTTT.

This sequence joins TRBV6-1 and TRBJ2-2; 7 bases are a match to TRBD2. With V trimmed by 8 bases and J by 3 bases, 6 bases remained unmatched. The CDR3 contains 14 residues. Per germline, CDR1 MNHNS and CDR2 SASEGT. The CDR3, as DNA: TGTGCCAGCGGGGGGGGACTATACACCGGGGAGCTGTTTTTT. Translation gives CASGGGLYTGELFF.

The chain carries TRBV6-1 and TRBJ1-2; the D gene is possibly TRBD1 (5 bases). The CDR3 consists of 14 residues. V was cut by 0 bases and J by 8 bases, with 13 bases left in between. Per the germline V gene, CDR1 is MNHNS and CDR2 is SASEGT. The CDR3: CASSEAGGAGGYTF. The CDR3 DNA reads as TGTGCCAGCAGTGAAGCGGGTGGGGCTGGAGGCTACACCTTC.

J is TRBJ2-5 and V is TRBV7-2; 7 bases line up with TRBD1. The CDR3 contains 14 residues. From germline, CDR1 is SGHTA and CDR2 FQGNSA. The V gene end was trimmed by 6 bases and the J gene end by 1 base; junction bases not matched to a gene: 5. CDR3: CASSERGLQETQYF. The CDR3 region has the DNA TGTGCCAGCAGTGAGAGGGGGCTCCAAGAGACCCAGTACTTC.

This clone was seen a handful of times. The V call is TRBV5-6, the J call TRBJ2-7, with 8 bases matching TRBD2. Germline V gives CDR1 SGHDT, CDR2 YYEEEE. The CDR3 is 16 amino acids. The junction had 9 bases not matched to a gene; V was cut back by 2 bases and J by 2 bases. The CDR3 DNA sequence: TGTGCCAGCAGCTTAGAGGCGGGGGGCAGGCCCTACGAGCAGTACTTC. Translating gives CASSLEAGGRPYEQYF.

The V call is TRBV5-4, the J call TRBJ2-3; D is possibly TRBD1 (5 bases). CDR1 SGHNT and CDR2 YYREEE come from the germline V gene (reference sequence). V was clipped by 2 bases and J by 5 bases, with 9 bases between them. The CDR3 consists of 13 residues. The CDR3 nucleotides read TGTGCCAGCAGCTTCTTTCAGGGAGATACGCAGTATTTT. As protein: CASSFFQGDTQYF.

V is TRBV7-2 and J is TRBJ2-1; 8 nucleotides line up with TRBD2. J lost 8 bases, V lost 6 bases, and 12 bases had no gene match. Germline V gene lookup returns CDR1 SGHTA and CDR2 FQGNSA. The CDR3 consists of 15 residues. This CDR3 reads CASRPRGSGVYEQFF. CDR3 bases: TGTGCCAGCAGACCACGGGGTAGCGGGGTTTATGAGCAGTTCTTC.

The chain links TRBV5-8 to TRBJ1-2, with D maybe TRBD1 (6 bases). The CDR3 is 14 residues long. V dropped 4 bases and J dropped 4 bases, with 14 bases sitting between them. Germline assignment: CDR1 SGHTS and CDR2 YDEGEE. The CDR3 is CASSPRGAFYGYTF. CDR3 nucleotides: TGTGCCAGCAGCCCCCGGGGGGCGTTCTATGGCTACACCTTC.

This chain links TRBV7-9 with TRBJ2-1; D might be TRBD1 (5 bases). Looked up from germline, CDR1 is SEHNR and CDR2 is FQNEAQ (reference sequence). Trimming pared 1 base from V and 9 bases from J, leaving 10 bases between. This CDR3 comprises 13 residues. Written as DNA, the CDR3 is TGTGCCAGCAGCTTAGGCGGTACAGGTGAGCAGTTCTTC. It is translated as CASSLGGTGEQFF. Full variable domain (outside the CDR3, taken from reference TRBV7-9 and TRBJ2-1): DTGVSQNPRHKITKRGQNVTFRCDPISEHNRLYWYRQTLGQGPEFLTYFQNEAQLEKSRLLSDRFSAERPKGSFSTLEIQRTEQGDSAMYLCASSLGGTGEQFFGPGTRLTVL.

This chain uses TRBV18 with TRBJ2-1; weak D call: TRBD2 (6 bases). Trimming stripped 0 bases from V and 9 bases from J, with 15 bases between. This CDR3 contains 15 residues. Germline CDR1 and CDR2: KGHSH and LQKENI. CDR3 protein: CASSPPSAGRAEQFF. The CDR3 nucleotides read TGTGCCAGCTCACCACCGAGTGCGGGGCGCGCTGAGCAGTTCTTC.